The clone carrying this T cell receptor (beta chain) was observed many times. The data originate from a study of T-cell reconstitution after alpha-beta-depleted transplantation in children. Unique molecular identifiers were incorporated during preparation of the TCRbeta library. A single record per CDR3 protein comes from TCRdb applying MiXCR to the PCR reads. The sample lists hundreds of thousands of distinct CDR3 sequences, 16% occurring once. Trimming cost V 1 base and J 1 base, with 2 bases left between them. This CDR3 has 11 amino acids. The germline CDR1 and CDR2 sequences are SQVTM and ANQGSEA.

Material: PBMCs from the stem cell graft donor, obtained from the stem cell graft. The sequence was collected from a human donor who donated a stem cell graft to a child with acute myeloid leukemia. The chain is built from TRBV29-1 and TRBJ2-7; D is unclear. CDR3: CSVEGSYEQYF. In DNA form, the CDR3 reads TGCAGCGTTGAAGGGTCCTACGAGCAGTACTTC.